These 9 T cell receptor beta chains came from one sample sequenced in a study of blood T cell repertoires in COVID-19. Profiled with immunoSEQ multiplex PCR; TCRdb holds only in-frame clones, not every one. Seen here are hundreds of thousands of clones, around 83% observed once, and the top ten hold approximately 5.3%. Sequenced sample: peripheral blood. All receptors come from a man at least 80 years old with acute or convalescent COVID-19.

The CDR3 here is CASSQILDRAGTEAFF. In DNA, the CDR3 is TGCGCCAGCAGCCAAATCTTAGACAGGGCGGGCACTGAAGCTTTCTTT. The rearrangement uses TRBV5-1 and TRBJ1-1; TRBD1 matches 7 bases. Trimming removed 4 bases from V and 4 bases from J; junction bases left unmatched: 13. Germline CDR1 reads SGHRS; CDR2 reads YFSETQ. This CDR3 spans 16 amino acids.

This clone was seen just once. The chain carries TRBV28 and TRBJ1-3; no reliable D call. Trimming removed 3 bases from V and 4 bases from J, with 7 bases in between. CDR3 size: 13 residues. Germline CDR1 MDHEN, CDR2 SYDVKM. CDR3 in amino acids: CASSFSGGNTIYF. The CDR3 region has the DNA TGTGCCAGCAGTTTCTCCGGGGGAAACACCATATATTTT. Combining the CDR3 with reference TRBV28 and TRBJ1-3 gives the whole variable domain DVKVTQSSRYLVKRTGEKVFLECVQDMDHENMFWYRQDPGLGLRLIYFSYDVKMKEKGDIPEGYSVSREKKERFSLILESASTNQTSMYLCASSFSGGNTIYFGEGSWLTVV.

The chain has TRBV9 and TRBJ1-1; 10 nucleotides match TRBD1. This CDR3 comprises 15 residues. With 3 bases clipped from V and 6 bases from J, the junction kept 8 bases outside the gene matches. Germline CDR1 reads SGDLS; CDR2 reads YYNGEE. The CDR3 sequence: CASSGMGQGMSEAFF. The CDR3 DNA reads TGTGCCAGCAGCGGAATGGGACAGGGGATGTCTGAAGCTTTCTTT.

V and J are TRBV15 and TRBJ2-5; no clear D gene. The CDR3 loop spans 14 amino acids. V lost 0 bases and J lost 4, with 9 bases in between. Germline lookup yields CDR1 LNHNV and CDR2 YYDKDF (reference sequence). CDR3 residues: CATSRDQAGETQYF. In DNA form, the CDR3 reads TGTGCCACCAGCAGAGATCAGGCAGGAGAGACCCAGTACTTC.

The gene calls are TRBV27 and TRBJ1-5, with 7 bases identical to TRBD1. From germline, CDR1 is MNHEY and CDR2 SMNVEV (reference sequence). V shed 6 bases and J 4 bases; nucleotides not matched to a gene: 3. The CDR3 has 13 residues. CDR3 DNA: TGTGCCAGCAGCCGGGACAGTAATCAGCCCCAGCATTTT. Translation: CASSRDSNQPQHF.

The chain uses TRBV7-8 and TRBJ2-2; D ambiguous. The CDR3 sequence is 18 residues long. CDR1 SGHVS and CDR2 FQNEAQ come from the germline V gene. The V and J ends lost 1 base and 5 bases respectively, with 20 bases between them. CDR3 in DNA: TGTGCCAGCAGCTTAGGAGGTCGAGGAGAAATTTCTACCGGGGAGCTGTTTTTT. Its protein product is CASSLGGRGEISTGELFF.

The V call is TRBV28, the J call TRBJ2-6; D not resolved. The CDR3 totals 15 residues. Germline V gives CDR1 MDHEN, CDR2 SYDVKM. Trimming shortened V by 2 bases and J by 7 bases, and 12 bases separated the two germline ends. Here the CDR3 reads CASSLDKKGANVLTF. The CDR3 bases are TGTGCCAGCAGTTTAGACAAAAAAGGAGCCAACGTCCTGACTTTC.

The rearrangement links TRBV11-2 to TRBJ2-1, with a possible D match to TRBD1 (6 bases). The V end was cut by 5 bases, the J end by 0 bases, with 17 bases between. There are 17 residues in the CDR3. CDR1 is SGHAT, CDR2 FQNNGV, per germline. CDR3 bases: TGTGCCAGCAGCCCGTCGACCGGGACATTCTCCTACAATGAGCAGTTCTTC. Translation: CASSPSTGTFSYNEQFF.

The chain joins TRBV27 to TRBJ2-3, with 8 bases lining up with TRBD1. The germline V gene has CDR1 MNHEY and CDR2 SMNVEV (reference sequence). The junction had 8 bases not matched to a gene; V was cut back by 7 bases and J by 2 bases. The CDR3 has 15 amino acids. The CDR3 nucleotides read TGTGCCAGCACCTATAGGGACAGGAACACAGATACGCAGTATTTT. Translated, it gives CASTYRDRNTDTQYF.